Sequencing of this T cell receptor (beta chain) was carried out in a study of regulatory T cells in long-lasting Graves disease. Overall study results and limits: Shared public clonotypes totalled approximately 3,000 in persistent patients, compared with some 920 in new patients. Gene preferences differed: TRBV28, TRBJ1-2, TRBJ2-5 in persistent cases.

This clonotype was seen many times. The antigen is undetermined. Time point defined: newly diagnosed GD, antithyroid drugs for less than 3 months. From RNA extracted from PBMCs, the TCR library was made. Both iRepertoire HTBI primers and Arm-PCR of CDR3 regions were used to build the TCR beta libraries. TCRdb re-called the multiplex PCR reads with MiXCR, one entry per CDR3 protein. Seen here are some 500,000 distinct CDR3 sequences, about 13% observed once, and the top ten hold 8% to 10%. This CDR3 comprises 13 residues. V gave up 5 bases and J gave up 12 bases; unmatched junction bases: 13. These same records also appear under a second study, on T cells in Graves' hyperthyroidism and ophthalmopathy.

The chain is built from TRBV12-3 or TRBV12-4 and TRBJ2-7; 7 bases are shared with TRBD2. Sequences were derived from peripheral blood mononuclear cells (PBMCs), sampled at new diagnosis, from a patient treated with antithyroid drugs. The receptor comes from a man younger than 40 with Graves disease. As DNA, the CDR3 is TGTGCCAGCAGTCCCGTAGGGGCGGGAGTACCGTACTTC. Protein product: CASSPVGAGVPYF.